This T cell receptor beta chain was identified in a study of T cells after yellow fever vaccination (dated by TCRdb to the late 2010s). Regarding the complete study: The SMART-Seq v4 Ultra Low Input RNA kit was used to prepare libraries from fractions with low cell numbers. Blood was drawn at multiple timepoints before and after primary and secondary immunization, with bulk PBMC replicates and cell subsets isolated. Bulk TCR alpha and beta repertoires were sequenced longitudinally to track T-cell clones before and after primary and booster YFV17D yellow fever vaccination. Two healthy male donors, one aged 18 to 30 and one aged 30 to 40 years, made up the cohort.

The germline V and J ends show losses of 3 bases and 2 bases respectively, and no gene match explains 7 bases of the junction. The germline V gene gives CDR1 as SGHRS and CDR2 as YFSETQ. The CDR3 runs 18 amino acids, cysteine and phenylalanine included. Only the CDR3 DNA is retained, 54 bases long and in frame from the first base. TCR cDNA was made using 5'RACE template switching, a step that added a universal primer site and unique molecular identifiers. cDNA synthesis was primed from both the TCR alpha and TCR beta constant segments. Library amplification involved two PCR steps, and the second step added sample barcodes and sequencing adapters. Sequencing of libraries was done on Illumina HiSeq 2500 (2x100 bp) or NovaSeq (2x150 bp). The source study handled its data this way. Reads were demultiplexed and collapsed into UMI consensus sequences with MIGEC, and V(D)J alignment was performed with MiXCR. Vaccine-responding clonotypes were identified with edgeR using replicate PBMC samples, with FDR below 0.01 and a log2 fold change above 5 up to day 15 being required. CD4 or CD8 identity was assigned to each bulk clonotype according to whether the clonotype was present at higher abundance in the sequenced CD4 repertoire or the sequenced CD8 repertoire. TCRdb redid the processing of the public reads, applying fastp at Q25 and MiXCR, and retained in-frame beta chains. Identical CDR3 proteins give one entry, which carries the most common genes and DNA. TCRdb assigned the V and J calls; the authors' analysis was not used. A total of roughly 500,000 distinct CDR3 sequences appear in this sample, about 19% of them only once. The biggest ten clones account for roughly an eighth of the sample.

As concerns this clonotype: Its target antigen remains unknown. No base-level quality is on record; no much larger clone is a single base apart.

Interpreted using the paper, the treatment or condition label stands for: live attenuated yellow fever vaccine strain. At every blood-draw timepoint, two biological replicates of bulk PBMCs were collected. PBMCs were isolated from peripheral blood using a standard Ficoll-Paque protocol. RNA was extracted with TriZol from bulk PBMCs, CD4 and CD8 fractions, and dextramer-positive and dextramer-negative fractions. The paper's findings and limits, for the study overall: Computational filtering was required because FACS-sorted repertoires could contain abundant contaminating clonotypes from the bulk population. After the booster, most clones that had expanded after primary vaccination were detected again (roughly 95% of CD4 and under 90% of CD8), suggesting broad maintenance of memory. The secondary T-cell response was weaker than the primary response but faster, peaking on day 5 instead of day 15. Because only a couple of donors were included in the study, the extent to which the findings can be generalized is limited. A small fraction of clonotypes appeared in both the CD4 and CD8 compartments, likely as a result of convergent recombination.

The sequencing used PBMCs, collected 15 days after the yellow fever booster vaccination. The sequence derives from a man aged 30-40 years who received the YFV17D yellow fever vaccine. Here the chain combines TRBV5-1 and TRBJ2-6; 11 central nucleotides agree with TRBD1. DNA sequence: TGCGCCAGCAGCTCCTTCCCGGGACAGGGGGCTGGGGCCAACGTCCTGACTTTC. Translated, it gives CASSSFPGQGAGANVLTF. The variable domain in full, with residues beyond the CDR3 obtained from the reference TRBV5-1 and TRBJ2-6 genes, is KAGVTQTPRYLIKTRGQQVTLSCSPISGHRSVSWYQQTPGQGLQFLFEYFSETQRNKGNFPGRFSGRQFSNSRSEMNVSTLELGDSALYLCASSSFPGQGAGANVLTFGAGSRLTVL.